The subject of this entry is one TCR beta chain. In TCRdb, the 5' RACE reads were re-called with MiXCR into one record per CDR3 protein. The sample carries some 290,000 distinct CDR3 sequences, about 17% recorded once. V shed 5 bases and J 4 bases; nucleotides not matched to a gene: 5. The CDR3 consists of 15 residues. In germline, CDR1 is SEHNR, CDR2 FQNEAQ (reference sequence). This record belongs to a study of T-cell memory formation after mild COVID-19. This clonotype originated in a man younger than 30 who had mild COVID-19 (a few samples of this study predate the infection). Cell type and time point are not known. The chain has TRBV7-9 and TRBJ2-2, with TRBD2 identical over 9 bases. Source material: PBMCs or a T cell subset sorted from them (not recorded which). In DNA, the CDR3 is TGTGCCAGCAGCAGATCTAGCGGGGTCACCGGGGAGCTGTTTTTT. This translates into CASSRSSGVTGELFF.